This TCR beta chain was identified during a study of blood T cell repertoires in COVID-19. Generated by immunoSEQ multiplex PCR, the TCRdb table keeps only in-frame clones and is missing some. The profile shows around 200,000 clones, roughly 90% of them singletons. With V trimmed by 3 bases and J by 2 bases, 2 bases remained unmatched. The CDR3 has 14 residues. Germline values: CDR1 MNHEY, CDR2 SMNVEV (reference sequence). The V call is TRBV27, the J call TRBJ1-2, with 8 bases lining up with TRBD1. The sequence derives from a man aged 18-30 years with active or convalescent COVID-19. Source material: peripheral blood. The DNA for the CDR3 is TGTGCCAGCAGTTTCCGGGACAGGAACTATGGCTACACCTTC. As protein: CASSFRDRNYGYTF.